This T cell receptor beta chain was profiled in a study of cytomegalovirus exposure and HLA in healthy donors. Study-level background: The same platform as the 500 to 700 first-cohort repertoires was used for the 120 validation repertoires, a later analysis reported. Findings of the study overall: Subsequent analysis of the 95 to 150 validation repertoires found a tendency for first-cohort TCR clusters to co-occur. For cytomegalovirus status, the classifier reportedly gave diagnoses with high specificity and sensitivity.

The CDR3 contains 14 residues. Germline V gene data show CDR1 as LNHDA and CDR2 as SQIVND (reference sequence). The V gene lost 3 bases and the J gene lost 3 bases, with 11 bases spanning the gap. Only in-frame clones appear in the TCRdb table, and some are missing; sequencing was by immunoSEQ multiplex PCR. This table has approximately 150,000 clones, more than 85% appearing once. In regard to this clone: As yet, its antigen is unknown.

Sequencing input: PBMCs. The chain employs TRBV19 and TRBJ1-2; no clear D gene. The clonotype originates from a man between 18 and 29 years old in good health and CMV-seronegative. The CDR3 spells CASSMMGEYYGYTF. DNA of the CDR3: TGTGCCAGTAGTATGATGGGAGAATACTATGGCTACACCTTC.